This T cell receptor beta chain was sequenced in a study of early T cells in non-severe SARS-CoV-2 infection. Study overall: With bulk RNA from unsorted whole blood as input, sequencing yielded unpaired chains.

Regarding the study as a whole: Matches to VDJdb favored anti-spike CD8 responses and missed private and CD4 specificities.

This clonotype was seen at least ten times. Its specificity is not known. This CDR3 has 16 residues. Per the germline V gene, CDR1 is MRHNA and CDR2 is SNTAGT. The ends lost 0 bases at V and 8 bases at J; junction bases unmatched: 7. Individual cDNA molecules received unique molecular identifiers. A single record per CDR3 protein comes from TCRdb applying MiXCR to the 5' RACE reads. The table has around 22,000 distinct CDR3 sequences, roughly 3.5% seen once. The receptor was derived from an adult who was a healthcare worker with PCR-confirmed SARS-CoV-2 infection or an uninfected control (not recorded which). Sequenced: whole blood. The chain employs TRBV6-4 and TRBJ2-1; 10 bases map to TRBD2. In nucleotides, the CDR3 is TGTGCCAGCAGTGACTCGAGAGCGGGAGGGCCTTATGAGCAGTTCTTC. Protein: CASSDSRAGGPYEQFF.